This TCR beta chain was retrieved from a study of OX40 agonist ivuxolimab in advanced cancers. Sequenced by immunoSEQ multiplex PCR; TCRdb stores in-frame clones only, minus some. Among 53,000 or so clones listed, approximately 91% were seen once. CDR3 length equals 11 residues. Trimming removed 6 bases from V and 4 bases from J, with 6 bases in between. Germline V gene lookup returns CDR1 MNHNS and CDR2 SASEGT. Sequences were derived from CD4+ or CD8+ T cells sorted from blood, sampled in a trial of the OX40 agonist ivuxolimab. This TCR derives from an adult with an advanced solid tumor such as melanoma, head and neck, liver or kidney cancer. The gene calls are TRBV6-1 and TRBJ1-2; D is undetermined. CDR3 protein: CASSKSYGYTF. Here the CDR3 DNA reads TGTGCCAGCAGCAAGAGCTATGGCTACACCTTC.